This T cell receptor beta chain came from a study of blood T cell repertoires in COVID-19. Study details: The origin of the acute and convalescent COVID-19 samples was the United States, Italy and Spain. The cDNA or gDNA used as material had been derived from T cells, B-cell-depleted T cells, or PBMCs.

Per the authors' pipeline: Quantification of nucleated cells was approximated via reference gene primer amplification. This table comes from immunoSEQ multiplex PCR, and its TCRdb copy is limited to in-frame clones, with some not included. That table furnishes V, J and clone size, whereas the DNA furnished D and trimming. The repertoire holds about 190,000 clones, more than 70% seen once, with 2.5% to 3.5% in the top ten. The CDR3 loop spans 18 amino acids. Germline CDR1 reads MDHEN; CDR2 reads SYDVKM. V lost 4 bases and J lost 0, with 21 bases in between. Sequencing was performed on peripheral blood. V gene TRBV28 combines with J gene TRBJ1-1; possibly TRBD1 for D (6 bases). The receptor was isolated from a woman of 80 years or more with active or convalescent COVID-19. CDR3 sequence reads: CASSWLGQRLLMNTEAFF. Here the CDR3 DNA reads TGTGCCAGCAGTTGGCTGGGACAACGTCTTCTCATGAACACTGAAGCTTTCTTT. The full variable domain, rest sourced from reference TRBV28 and TRBJ1-1, is DVKVTQSSRYLVKRTGEKVFLECVQDMDHENMFWYRQDPGLGLRLIYFSYDVKMKEKGDIPEGYSVSREKKERFSLILESASTNQTSMYLCASSWLGQRLLMNTEAFFGQGTRLTVV.